One sample yielded the 4 T cell receptor beta chains listed below, sequenced in a study of human CD8 memory T cell subsets. The TCR beta sequencing libraries came from UMI-labeled 5' RACE. Reprocessing the 5' RACE reads, TCRdb reports a single entry for every CDR3 protein and omits DNA. The sample totals thousands of distinct CDR3 sequences. Input material: CD8+ T cells from PBMCs. These receptors came from a human donor in good health.

This chain links TRBV9 with TRBJ2-3; TCRdb's D gene call, TRBD1, goes unchecked for lack of DNA. The CDR3 runs to 19 residues. Germline assignment: CDR1 SGDLS and CDR2 YYNGEE. This CDR3 is CASSAVGGNSADPTDTQYF.

The chain links TRBV20-1 to TRBJ2-1; the D call from TCRdb, TRBD2, cannot be confirmed without DNA. There are 14 residues in the CDR3. The germline gives CDR1 DFQATT, CDR2 SNEGSKA (reference sequence). The CDR3: CRLTSGSDYNEQFF.

The chain has TRBV10-1 and TRBJ2-2. CDR3 length equals 13 residues. CDR1 is WNHNN, CDR2 SYGVQD, per germline (reference sequence). This chain's CDR3 is CASSLGTAGELFF.

The chain has TRBV7-2 and TRBJ1-2; checking the TCRdb D call of TRBD1 is not possible without DNA. This CDR3 is 17 amino acids long. Germline V gene sequence: CDR1 SGHTA, CDR2 FQGNSA. CDR3 region: CASSLGPPGLVDYGYTF.